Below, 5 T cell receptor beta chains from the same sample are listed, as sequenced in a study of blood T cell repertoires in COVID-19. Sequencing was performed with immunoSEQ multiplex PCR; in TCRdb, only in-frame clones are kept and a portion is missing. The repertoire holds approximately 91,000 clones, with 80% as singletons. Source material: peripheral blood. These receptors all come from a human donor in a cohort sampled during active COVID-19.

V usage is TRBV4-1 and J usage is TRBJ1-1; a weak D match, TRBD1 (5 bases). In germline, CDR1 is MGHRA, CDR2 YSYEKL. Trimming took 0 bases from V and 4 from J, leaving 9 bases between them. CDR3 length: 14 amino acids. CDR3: CASSQEGGSTEAFF. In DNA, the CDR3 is TGCGCCAGCAGCCAAGAGGGGGGGTCCACTGAAGCTTTCTTT.

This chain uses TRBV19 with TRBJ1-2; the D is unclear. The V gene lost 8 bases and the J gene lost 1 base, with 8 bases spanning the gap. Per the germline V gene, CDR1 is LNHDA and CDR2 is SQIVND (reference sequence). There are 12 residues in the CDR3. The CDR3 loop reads CASSSFNYGYTF. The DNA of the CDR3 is TGTGCCAGTTCCTCCTTTAACTATGGCTACACCTTC.

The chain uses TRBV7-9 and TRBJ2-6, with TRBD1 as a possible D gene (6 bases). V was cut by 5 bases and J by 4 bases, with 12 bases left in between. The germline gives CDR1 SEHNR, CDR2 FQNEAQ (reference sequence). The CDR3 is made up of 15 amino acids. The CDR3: CASSKTGSGANVLTF. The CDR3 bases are TGTGCCAGCAGCAAAACAGGGTCGGGGGCCAACGTCCTGACTTTC.

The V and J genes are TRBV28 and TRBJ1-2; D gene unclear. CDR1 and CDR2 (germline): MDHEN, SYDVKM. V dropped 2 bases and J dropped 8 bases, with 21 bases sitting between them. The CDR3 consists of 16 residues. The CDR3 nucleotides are TGTGCCAGCAGTTTACCGGCGGGCACAGATTTCTTCGGCTACACCTTC. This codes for CASSLPAGTDFFGYTF.

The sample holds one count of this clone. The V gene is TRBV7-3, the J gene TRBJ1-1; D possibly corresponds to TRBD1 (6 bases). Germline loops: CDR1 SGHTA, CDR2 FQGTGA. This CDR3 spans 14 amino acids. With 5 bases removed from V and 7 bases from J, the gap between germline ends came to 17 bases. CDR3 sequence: CASSPQQGSSEAFF. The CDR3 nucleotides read TGTGCCAGCAGCCCTCAACAGGGTTCAAGTGAAGCTTTCTTT.